Sequencing of this T cell receptor beta chain was carried out in a study of blood T cell repertoires in COVID-19. Profiling relied on immunoSEQ multiplex PCR, and the TCRdb table lists in-frame clones only, not all of them. The profile shows some 360,000 clones, roughly 86% of them singletons. As regards this clone: The junction and the germline gene differ at one end; a read error may be behind it.

Material: PBMCs or T cells enriched from blood (not recorded which). This clonotype originated in a woman between 25 and 40 years old who had been exposed to COVID-19.

This chain's CDR3 is CASSSPGGGTYDYTF. The CDR3, as DNA: TGTGCCAGCAGTTCCCCGGGGGGGGGCACCTATGACTACACCTTC. The rearrangement links TRBV28 to TRBJ1-2; tentative D call: TRBD1 (6 bases). This CDR3 is built from 15 residues. Per the germline V gene, CDR1 is MDHEN and CDR2 is SYDVKM.